The present T cell receptor (beta chain) was sequenced within a study of T-cell memory formation after mild COVID-19. Points from the study as a whole: Pre-infection memory contained some responding clones, which suggested that cross-reactive memory had joined.

CDR1 and CDR2 from the germline V gene are SGHTA and FQGTGA. CDR3 length: 17 residues. With 2 bases clipped from V and 5 bases from J, the junction kept 14 bases outside the gene matches. Each CDR3 protein gets one entry after TCRdb re-called the 5' RACE reads with MiXCR. This sample has around 300,000 distinct CDR3 sequences; roughly an eighth occur once, and the top ten carry around a fifth. This clonotype was detected only a few times. Its antigen is not known. The origin of this receptor is a man younger than 35 who had mild COVID-19 (a few samples of this study predate the infection). Cell type and time point are not known. The gene calls are TRBV7-3 and TRBJ2-5, with TRBD2 matching over 7 bases. Input material: PBMCs or a T cell subset sorted from them (not recorded which). The CDR3: CASSLGVGGGPLETQYF. The CDR3 bases are TGTGCCAGCAGCTTAGGCGTGGGCGGGGGTCCTCTGGAGACCCAGTACTTC.